The 20 T cell receptor beta chains listed next were all sequenced from one sample in a study of response to subunit inactivated influenza vaccine. TCRdb called the RT-PCR reads again in MiXCR, with one record for every CDR3 protein. In the table there are roughly 500,000 distinct CDR3 sequences, around 21% of which are singletons. The sample was also linked to a second study, of T cells expressing NK-cell markers. As that study records: In generating TCR beta cDNA, 5'RACE template switching with UMIs was used.

This sample comprised CD4+ T cells sorted from PBMCs, obtained approximately 12 days after vaccination. The receptors come from a man between 50 and 59 years old who received an inactivated influenza vaccine.

The rearrangement joins TRBV7-2 to TRBJ1-2, with TRBD1 matching over 11 bases. CDR1 and CDR2 from the germline V gene are SGHTA and FQGNSA. Trimming took 4 bases from V and 2 from J; bases not matched to a gene: 3. This CDR3 region has 15 residues. CDR3 residues: CASSSRDRGNYGYTF. CDR3 coding DNA: TGTGCCAGCAGCTCCCGGGACAGGGGGAACTATGGCTACACCTTC.

This clonotype was observed a handful of times. V usage is TRBV12-3 or TRBV12-4 and J usage is TRBJ1-1; maybe TRBD1 (5 bases). The CDR3 is 15 residues long. The V gene lost 1 base and the J gene lost 4 bases, with 13 bases spanning the gap. DNA for the CDR3: TGTGCCAGCAGTTTAGATCAGTTTGGGGGCACTGAAGCTTTCTTT. Translating it yields CASSLDQFGGTEAFF.

The rearrangement joins TRBV12-5 to TRBJ2-1; D is possibly TRBD1 (6 bases). CDR3 size: 14 residues. Between the trimmed V and J ends, which lost 8 bases and 9 bases, there was a span of 20 bases. Germline V lookup: CDR1 LGHNT, CDR2 FRNRAP. CDR3 loop: CASTVGAPGGEQFF. The CDR3 nucleotides read TGTGCTAGTACAGTGGGGGCACCAGGAGGTGAGCAGTTCTTC.

The rearrangement uses TRBV18 and TRBJ2-2; D not resolved. V lost 4 bases and J 8 bases, leaving 11 bases between the germline ends. This CDR3 has 13 amino acids. CDR1 is KGHSH, CDR2 LQKENI, per germline. The chain's CDR3 is CASSRGQQGELFF. CDR3 in DNA: TGTGCCAGCTCACGTGGGCAACAAGGGGAGCTGTTTTTT.

This clonotype was found a few times. This chain joins TRBV5-4 and TRBJ1-2; D gene ambiguous. The CDR3 has 14 residues. From germline, CDR1 is SGHNT and CDR2 YYREEE (reference sequence). V was clipped by 7 bases and J by 7 bases, with 20 bases between them. The CDR3 here is CASGVVGRTTGYTF. In DNA, the CDR3 is TGTGCCAGCGGTGTCGTCGGACGGACGACTGGCTACACCTTC.

This clonotype was detected only a few times. This chain connects TRBV24-1 to TRBJ1-1; D gene uncertain. V was shortened by 9 bases and J by 0 bases, with 10 bases between the two germline ends. This CDR3 region has 13 residues. Germline-derived CDR1 and CDR2 are KGHDR and SFDVKD. The CDR3 DNA is TGTGCCACCCGCAGCGAGTTGAACACTGAAGCTTTCTTT. It yields the protein CATRSELNTEAFF.

This clonotype was counted once. The rearrangement links TRBV5-1 to TRBJ1-6; tentative D call: TRBD1 (6 bases). Deletions cut 0 bases from V and 10 bases from J, with 14 bases between. Germline lookup yields CDR1 SGHRS and CDR2 YFSETQ. There are 15 residues in the CDR3. The DNA for the CDR3 is TGCGCCAGCAGCTTGGGCGGGGGCGGAGGCTCACCCCTCCACTTT. As protein: CASSLGGGGGSPLHF.

This clonotype was counted a few times. The chain employs TRBV12-3 or TRBV12-4 and TRBJ1-5, with D possibly TRBD1 on 5 matching bases. Trimming left V 2 bases short and J 4 bases short, with 9 bases between. The CDR3 has 14 amino acids. DNA of the CDR3: TGTGCCAGCAGTTTATACAGGAGGAATCAGCCCCAGCATTTT. Protein sequence: CASSLYRRNQPQHF.

This clonotype was counted a few times. The V gene is TRBV10-2, the J gene TRBJ2-1; TRBD1 matches at 10 bases. Trimming cost V 3 bases and J 7 bases; bases outside gene matches: 18. Germline loops: CDR1 WSHSY, CDR2 SAAADI. There are 19 residues in the CDR3. CDR3 amino acids: CASSELTGGGGGKMNEQFF. CDR3 nucleotide sequence: TGCGCCAGCAGTGAATTGACAGGGGGCGGGGGCGGAAAAATGAATGAGCAGTTCTTC.

The chain recombines TRBV7-9 with TRBJ1-3; D not certain. The V gene's germline CDR1 is SEHNR and CDR2 FQNEAQ (reference sequence). Trimming removed 1 base at V and 0 bases at J, with 10 bases between. This CDR3 has 16 amino acids. CDR3 DNA: TGTGCCAGCAGCTTAGAGGGCCAGGTCTCTGGAAACACCATATATTTT. It encodes CASSLEGQVSGNTIYF. Full variable domain (outside the CDR3, taken from reference TRBV7-9 and TRBJ1-3): DTGVSQNPRHKITKRGQNVTFRCDPISEHNRLYWYRQTLGQGPEFLTYFQNEAQLEKSRLLSDRFSAERPKGSFSTLEIQRTEQGDSAMYLCASSLEGQVSGNTIYFGEGSWLTVV.

This clonotype was found many times. This sequence joins TRBV7-8 and TRBJ1-1; TRBD1 might be the D (6 bases). The CDR3 consists of 12 residues. V gave up 9 bases and J gave up 1 base, with 9 bases separating them. Germline-derived CDR1 and CDR2 are SGHVS and FQNEAQ. The CDR3 loop reads CASGQTNTEAFF. The CDR3 DNA is TGTGCCAGTGGACAGACGAACACTGAAGCTTTCTTT.

Details on this clonotype: An end of the junction does not agree with germline; a read error may underlie this. This chain joins TRBV12-3 or TRBV12-4 and TRBJ2-2; TRBD2 agrees at 10 bases. This CDR3 is built from 16 residues. CDR3: CASTLAGGANTGELFF. In nucleotides, the CDR3 is TGTGCCAGCACTTTAGCGGGAGGCGCGAACACCGGGGAGCTGTTTTTT.

The chain combines TRBV7-2 with TRBJ2-1, with TRBD2 matching over 12 bases. There are 16 residues in the CDR3. The V and J ends lost 6 bases and 0 bases, in that order; junction bases with no gene match: 3. Germline V gene sequence: CDR1 SGHTA, CDR2 FQGNSA. The CDR3 nucleotides are TGTGCCAGCAGTCCGACTAGCGGGGGCTCCTACAATGAGCAGTTCTTC. It codes for CASSPTSGGSYNEQFF.

The table lists this clonotype with a few counts. The CDR3 DNA reads TGCGCCAGCAGCCAAGATGTGGGGCCCGGTGAGCAGTTCTTC. It specifies CASSQDVGPGEQFF. J is TRBJ2-1 and V is TRBV4-3; a possible D gene is TRBD1 (5 bases). The ends were cut back, 0 bases at V and 9 bases at J, with 12 bases in the middle. This CDR3 has 14 amino acids. The germline gives CDR1 LGHNA, CDR2 YSLEER.

This clonotype was observed a few times. The gene calls are TRBV21-1 and TRBJ1-4; the table gives TRBD1 as D, unverified against the DNA. TRBV21-1 is labeled a pseudogene. CDR3 length: 17 amino acids. The CDR3 loop reads CASSKEGQGATNEKLFF. The CDR3 DNA sequence: TGTGCCAGCAGCAAAGAGGGACAGGGTGCAACTAATGAAAAACTGTTTTTT.

The table lists this clonotype with a few counts. The DNA of the CDR3 is TGTGCCATCAGTGAGGGCGCAGGGGCGGGTGGCTACACCTTC. Amino acid sequence: CAISEGAGAGGYTF. The chain couples TRBV10-3 to TRBJ1-2; weak D call: TRBD1 (6 bases). V lost 2 bases and J lost 7, with 14 bases in between. Germline lookup yields CDR1 ENHRY and CDR2 SYGVKD. The CDR3 loop spans 14 amino acids.

CDR3 coding DNA: TGTGCCAGCAGCTTCGACAGGGGAAAACTGTTTTTT. Translating it yields CASSFDRGKLFF. The rearrangement joins TRBV7-8 to TRBJ1-4, with 8 bases lining up with TRBD1. This CDR3 is 12 amino acids long. V dropped 3 bases and J dropped 10; count of bases not matched to a gene: 1. Germline V gene data show CDR1 as SGHVS and CDR2 as FQNEAQ.

This clonotype was recorded at least ten times. V usage is TRBV5-1 and J usage is TRBJ2-5; 7 nucleotides align to TRBD1. Trimming removed 1 base from V and 5 bases from J; junction bases left unmatched: 5. This CDR3 has 14 residues. Looked up from germline, CDR1 is SGHRS and CDR2 is YFSETQ. CDR3 residues: CASSLQGVDETQYF. CDR3 nucleotide sequence: TGCGCCAGCAGCTTGCAGGGGGTCGATGAGACCCAGTACTTC.

V and J are TRBV5-1 and TRBJ2-2, with D perhaps TRBD1 (5 bases). V lost 4 bases to trimming and J lost 1 base, with 23 bases between them. Per germline, CDR1 SGHRS and CDR2 YFSETQ. There are 19 residues in the CDR3. The CDR3 spells CASSPGAGKGFWNTGELFF. CDR3 bases: TGCGCCAGCAGCCCGGGCGCAGGGAAGGGCTTCTGGAACACCGGGGAGCTGTTTTTT.

This chain uses TRBV5-1 with TRBJ1-2; 8 bases fit TRBD1. There are 15 residues in the CDR3. Unmatched junction bases numbered 10, after V lost 3 bases and J lost 6 bases. Germline-derived CDR1 and CDR2 are SGHRS and YFSETQ. The CDR3 DNA reads as TGCGCCAGCAGCTCTACGCTCGGGACAGGTGATGGCTACACCTTC. Protein product: CASSSTLGTGDGYTF.